Listed below are T cell receptor beta chains from one sample, sequenced in a study of blood T cell repertoires in COVID-19. The method was immunoSEQ multiplex PCR; TCRdb's version includes in-frame clones alone and lacks a portion of them. Seen here are approximately 150,000 clones, over 70% observed once, and the top ten hold approximately 6.2%. Input material: peripheral blood. These receptors came from a man at least 80 years old with acute or convalescent COVID-19. The CDR3 runs from the conserved cysteine through the conserved F or W. A D gene is named only where the DNA matches it firmly. Part of the rows lack a size; the others show once, few, many or a class for expanded clones.

CDR3aa	CDR3nt	d_gene	abundance	v_gene	j_gene
CASSSPRDRRMISAGELFF	TGTGCCAGCAGCTCGCCCCGGGACAGGAGAATGATATCGGCCGGGGAGCTGTTTTTT	TRBD1	.	TRBV7-8	TRBJ2-2
CASSLGVRDSNQPQHF	TGCGCCAGCAGCTTGGGGGTTCGGGATAGCAATCAGCCCCAGCATTTT	.	.	TRBV5-1	TRBJ1-5
CASRSPSGRSTDTQYF	TGTGCCAGCAGATCCCCTAGCGGGCGTAGCACAGATACGCAGTATTTT	TRBD2	.	TRBV28	TRBJ2-3
CASSPRGGNTEAFF	TGTGCCAGCTCACCACGGGGGGGTAACACTGAAGCTTTCTTT	.	.	TRBV18	TRBJ1-1
CSLTSGGAARQETQYF	TGCAGCCTAACTAGCGGGGGGGCGGCTCGACAAGAGACCCAGTACTTC	TRBD2	.	TRBV29-1	TRBJ2-5
CASSPGLPDTGELFF	TGTGCCAGCTCACCGGGACTACCGGACACCGGGGAGCTGTTTTTT	TRBD2	.	TRBV18	TRBJ2-2
CSASTRGGLAGGETQYF	TGCAGTGCTAGTACCAGGGGAGGGCTAGCGGGAGGAGAGACCCAGTACTTC	TRBD2	.	TRBV20-1	TRBJ2-5
CASSPRDRGKRGYTF	TGTGCCAGTAGTCCCCGGGACAGGGGAAAACGCGGCTACACCTTC	TRBD1	.	TRBV19	TRBJ1-2
CASSTRQVNTEAFF	TGTGCCAGCAGTACCAGGCAGGTAAACACTGAAGCTTTCTTT	.	.	TRBV7-2	TRBJ1-1
CASSGQGYGYTF	TGTGCCAGCAGCGGACAGGGGTATGGCTACACCTTC	TRBD1	.	TRBV3-1/TRBV3-2	TRBJ1-2
CASRMGGQGFLWMMNTEAFF	TGCGCCAGCAGGATGGGGGGACAGGGTTTTTTGTGGATGATGAACACTGAAGCTTTCTTT	TRBD1	.	TRBV10-1	TRBJ1-1
CASSVALAARGELFF	TGTGCCAGCAGCGTAGCTCTAGCGGCCCGCGGGGAGCTGTTTTTT	TRBD2	.	TRBV9	TRBJ2-2
CASSPGTGISNQPQHF	TGTGCCAGCTCACCCGGGACAGGGATTAGCAATCAGCCCCAGCATTTT	TRBD1	.	TRBV18	TRBJ1-5
CAWMDTSGKLFF	TGTGCCTGGATGGACACGAGCGGGAAACTGTTTTTT	.	.	TRBV30	TRBJ1-4
CASRTSGQETQYF	TGTGCCAGCAGAACTAGCGGACAAGAGACCCAGTACTTC	TRBD2	.	TRBV28	TRBJ2-5
CASRRTGGSAEQYF	TGTGCCAGCAGAAGAACAGGGGGCTCCGCCGAGCAGTACTTC	TRBD1	.	TRBV28	TRBJ2-7
CASSIRTGLADSYNEQFF	TGTGCCAGTAGTATCCGGACGGGACTAGCGGATTCCTACAATGAGCAGTTCTTC	TRBD2	.	TRBV19	TRBJ2-1
CAISANPGLAGGLNNEQFF	TGTGCCATCAGTGCTAATCCCGGACTAGCGGGAGGGTTGAACAATGAGCAGTTCTTC	TRBD2	.	TRBV10-3	TRBJ2-1
CSVGQGGRVEQFF	TGCAGCGTTGGGCAGGGAGGAAGGGTTGAGCAGTTCTTC	.	.	TRBV29-1	TRBJ2-1
CASSLVGRGLTNYGYTF	TGTGCCAGCAGCTTAGTTGGCAGGGGGTTAACTAACTATGGCTACACCTTC	TRBD1	.	TRBV7-8	TRBJ1-2
CASSRREGLYF	TGTGCCAGCAGCCGGCGGGAAGGCCTGTATTTT	.	.	TRBV3-1/TRBV3-2	TRBJ2-3
CASSLGTGRVNTEAFF	TGTGCCAGCAGCTTAGGGACAGGGCGTGTGAACACTGAAGCTTTCTTT	TRBD1	few	TRBV7-9	TRBJ1-1
CASSAGIGQYF	TGTGCCAGCAGCGCGGGGATCGGGCAGTACTTC	.	.	TRBV11-2	TRBJ2-7
CASSETGVNQPQHF	TGTGCCAGCAGTGAAACAGGGGTCAATCAGCCCCAGCATTTT	TRBD1	.	TRBV25-1	TRBJ1-5
CASSQTGGDTQYF	TGTGCCAGCTCACAGACAGGGGGCGATACGCAGTATTTT	TRBD1	.	TRBV18	TRBJ2-3
CATSRDGRGDQPQHF	TGTGCCACCAGCAGAGATGGCAGGGGAGATCAGCCCCAGCATTTT	.	.	TRBV15	TRBJ1-5
CASSLGRGVGTDTQYF	TGTGCCAGCAGCTTAGGGAGGGGTGTAGGAACAGATACGCAGTATTTT	.	.	TRBV7-9	TRBJ2-3
CASSLGRWNQPQHF	TGTGCCAGCAGCTTAGGGAGATGGAATCAGCCCCAGCATTTT	.	.	TRBV7-8	TRBJ1-5
CASSPLKQGLNEKLFF	TGTGCCAGCAGTCCGCTAAAACAGGGCTTAAATGAAAAACTGTTTTTT	.	.	TRBV27	TRBJ1-4
CASSPRTAQYNEQFF	TGTGCCAGCAGTCCGCGGACAGCCCAATACAATGAGCAGTTCTTC	.	.	TRBV6-5	TRBJ2-1
CASSLGLATNEQFF	TGTGCCAGCAGCTTGGGACTAGCGACCAATGAGCAGTTCTTC	TRBD2	.	TRBV13	TRBJ2-1
CASSQGTGGMISYGYTF	TGTGCCAGCAGCCAGGGGACAGGGGGCATGATTAGCTATGGCTACACCTTC	TRBD1	.	TRBV3-1/TRBV3-2	TRBJ1-2
CASSAGTGASSYEQYF	TGTGCCAGCAGTGCCGGGACAGGGGCTTCCTCCTACGAGCAGTACTTC	TRBD1	.	TRBV9	TRBJ2-7
CASSVGGAGGHTGELFF	TGTGCCAGCAGCGTAGGAGGGGCGGGAGGACACACCGGGGAGCTGTTTTTT	TRBD2	.	TRBV9	TRBJ2-2
CASSLSPVGLAGELFF	TGTGCCAGCAGTTTATCCCCGGTGGGACTGGCCGGGGAGCTGTTTTTT	.	.	TRBV28	TRBJ2-2
CASSTDRNTEAFF	TGTGCCAGCTCAACCGACAGGAACACTGAAGCTTTCTTT	.	.	TRBV18	TRBJ1-1
CASSLDRTFSYEQYF	TGCGCCAGCAGCTTGGACAGGACCTTTTCCTACGAGCAGTACTTC	.	.	TRBV5-1	TRBJ2-7
CAGTKDSYSYNEQFF	TGTGCCGGAACTAAGGACAGCTACTCCTACAATGAGCAGTTCTTC	.	.	TRBV6-5	TRBJ2-1
CASSQNREAFF	TGTGCCAGCAGCCAAAACAGGGAAGCTTTCTTT	.	.	TRBV11-2	TRBJ1-1
CASSQLAAAAGQFF	TGTGCCAGCAGCCAATTGGCGGCTGCAGCTGGGCAGTTCTTC	.	.	TRBV3-1/TRBV3-2	TRBJ2-1
CASSPGTGMTEAFF	TGTGCCAGCAGTCCCGGGACAGGGATGACTGAAGCTTTCTTT	TRBD1	.	TRBV27	TRBJ1-1
CASSQETGGNQPQHF	TGTGCCAGCAGCCAAGAGACAGGGGGGAATCAGCCCCAGCATTTT	TRBD1	.	TRBV3-1/TRBV3-2	TRBJ1-5
CASRDSTSYEQYF	TGTGCCAGCAGAGACAGTACATCCTACGAGCAGTACTTC	.	once	TRBV28	TRBJ2-7
CASSSWQGGVRQPQHF	TGTGCCAGTAGTAGTTGGCAGGGAGGGGTAAGGCAGCCCCAGCATTTT	.	once	TRBV19	TRBJ1-5
CASTYLQGSYEQYF	TGTGCCAGCACTTACTTACAGGGTTCCTACGAGCAGTACTTC	.	.	TRBV6-5	TRBJ2-7
CASSIETVRSHQPQHF	TGTGCCAGTAGTATCGAGACGGTGCGTAGCCATCAGCCCCAGCATTTT	.	.	TRBV19	TRBJ1-5
CASSQVAGVGYTF	TGTGCCAGCAGCCAAGTAGCAGGGGTTGGCTACACCTTC	.	.	TRBV3-1/TRBV3-2	TRBJ1-2
CASSLSGGAETQYF	TGTGCCAGCAGCCTTAGCGGGGGGGCAGAGACCCAGTACTTC	TRBD2	.	TRBV4-2	TRBJ2-5
CASSLQGGNTIYF	TGTGCCAGCAGTCTACAGGGCGGAAACACCATATATTTT	.	.	TRBV5-4	TRBJ1-3
CASSLTPPGQGRTDTQYF	TGTGCCAGCAGCCTTACCCCCCCGGGACAGGGACGAACAGATACGCAGTATTTT	TRBD1	once	TRBV7-9	TRBJ2-3
CASSITSGRGAYEQYF	TGTGCCAGCAGTATTACTAGCGGGAGGGGAGCCTACGAGCAGTACTTC	TRBD2	.	TRBV28	TRBJ2-7
CASSSDRDLAKNIQYF	TGCGCCAGCAGCTCGGACAGGGATCTAGCCAAAAACATTCAGTACTTC	TRBD1	.	TRBV5-1	TRBJ2-4
CASSIGNGILSSNQPQHF	TGTGCCAGTAGTATAGGGAACGGGATCCTCTCGAGCAATCAGCCCCAGCATTTT	.	.	TRBV19	TRBJ1-5
CASIEAGGGANEQFF	TGTGCCAGTATAGAAGCGGGAGGTGGTGCCAATGAGCAGTTCTTC	TRBD2	.	TRBV19	TRBJ2-1